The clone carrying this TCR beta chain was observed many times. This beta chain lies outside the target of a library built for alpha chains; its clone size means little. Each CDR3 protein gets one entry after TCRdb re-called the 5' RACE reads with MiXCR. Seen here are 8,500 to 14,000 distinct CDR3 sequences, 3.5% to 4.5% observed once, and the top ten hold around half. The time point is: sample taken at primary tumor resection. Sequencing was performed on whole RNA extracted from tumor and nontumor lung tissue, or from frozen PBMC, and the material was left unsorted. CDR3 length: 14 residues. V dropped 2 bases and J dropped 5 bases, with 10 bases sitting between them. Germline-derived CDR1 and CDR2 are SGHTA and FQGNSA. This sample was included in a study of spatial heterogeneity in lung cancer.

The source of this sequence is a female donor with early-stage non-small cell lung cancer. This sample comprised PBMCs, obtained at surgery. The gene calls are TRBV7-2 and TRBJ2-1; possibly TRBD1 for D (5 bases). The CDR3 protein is CASSLTPRDNEQFF. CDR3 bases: TGTGCCAGCAGCTTAACTCCCAGGGACAATGAGCAGTTCTTC.